The 14 T cell receptor beta chains in this list originate from one sample, sequenced in a study of cytomegalovirus exposure and HLA in healthy donors. PCR amplification relied on 60 Vbeta primers (plus 13 Jbeta primers). Repertoires were generated with immunoSEQ multiplex PCR, while TCRdb's copy carries only in-frame clones and drops some. The sample's table shows under 95,000 clones. The sequencing sample was made of PBMCs. These receptors were taken from a man aged 18 to 35 in good health and CMV-seropositive.

The J gene is TRBJ2-1, the V gene TRBV11-2, with 9 nucleotides matching TRBD2. Trimming at V came to 6 bases and at J to 7 bases, leaving 19 bases not matched to a gene. Per the germline V gene, CDR1 is SGHAT and CDR2 is FQNNGV. The CDR3 consists of 18 residues. The DNA of the CDR3 is TGTGCCAGCAGAAATGGACTGGCTAGCGGGATTGTTATGAATGAGCAGTTCTTC. This translates into CASRNGLASGIVMNEQFF.

The V call is TRBV7-8, the J call TRBJ2-7; 8 positions match TRBD1. The CDR3 totals 14 residues. From germline, CDR1 is SGHVS and CDR2 FQNEAQ. Trimming at V came to 4 bases and at J to 2 bases, leaving 4 bases not matched to a gene. CDR3 nucleotides: TGTGCCAGCAGCTGGACAGGGCCCCCCTACGAGCAGTACTTC. Translation gives CASSWTGPPYEQYF.

The chain combines TRBV4-2 with TRBJ1-4, with 8 bases lining up with TRBD1. V shed 3 bases and J 6 bases; nucleotides not matched to a gene: 6. CDR3 size: 15 residues. In germline, CDR1 is LGHNA, CDR2 YNFKEQ. The CDR3 nucleotides read TGTGCCAGCAGCCAGGCAGGGGGCGTTGATGAAAAACTGTTTTTT. It translates to CASSQAGGVDEKLFF.

This sequence joins TRBV14 and TRBJ2-7; no clear D gene. The CDR3 loop spans 14 amino acids. The V and J ends lost 1 base and 4 bases respectively, with 11 bases between them. Germline V lookup: CDR1 SGHDN, CDR2 FVKESK. The CDR3 is CASSQVFADYEQYF. The CDR3 DNA is TGTGCCAGCAGCCAAGTTTTTGCGGATTACGAGCAGTACTTC. The whole variable domain, remainder taken from reference TRBV14 and TRBJ2-7, is EAGVTQFPSHSVIEKGQTVTLRCDPISGHDNLYWYRRVMGKEIKFLLHFVKESKQDESGMPNNRFLAERTGGTYSTLKVQPAELEDSGVYFCASSQVFADYEQYFGPGTRLTVT.

This chain connects TRBV27 to TRBJ1-2; tentative D call: TRBD1 (5 bases). Trimming took off 6 bases at V and 8 bases at J, with 19 bases between the two ends. Germline assignment: CDR1 MNHEY and CDR2 SMNVEV (reference sequence). The CDR3 contains 14 residues. The CDR3 DNA sequence: TGTGCCAGCAGACGCCGCGGGGGGGATGAGGGCTACACCTTC. Translating it yields CASRRRGGDEGYTF.

The chain couples TRBV28 to TRBJ1-5; D gene ambiguous. CDR1 and CDR2 from the germline V gene are MDHEN and SYDVKM. This CDR3 comprises 13 residues. Trimming cost V 3 bases and J 6 bases, with 9 bases left between them. This chain's CDR3 is CASSFVAGQPQHF. Here the CDR3 DNA reads TGTGCCAGCAGTTTCGTCGCCGGTCAGCCCCAGCATTTT.

The chain employs TRBV10-1 and TRBJ1-1, with D uncertain. Germline CDR1 and CDR2: WNHNN and SYGVQD (reference sequence). The CDR3 spans 13 residues. Trimming took off 6 bases at V and 0 bases at J, with 8 bases between the two ends. The CDR3 nucleotides are TGCGCCAGCAGAGACACTTTGAACACTGAAGCTTTCTTT. Protein product: CASRDTLNTEAFF.

This chain uses TRBV5-1 with TRBJ2-7; 8 bases are shared with TRBD1. The CDR3 has 15 amino acids. Trimming took 2 bases from V and 4 from J; bases not matched to a gene: 8. CDR1 and CDR2 (germline): SGHRS, YFSETQ. The DNA of the CDR3 is TGCGCCAGCAGCTTCATACCGGGACAGGCTTACGAGCAGTACTTC. This sequence encodes CASSFIPGQAYEQYF.

The rearrangement links TRBV6-1 to TRBJ2-5; TRBD2 matches 10 bases. This CDR3 has 16 amino acids. Germline trimming cut 3 bases from V and 0 bases from J; bases unmatched to any gene: 4. The germline gives CDR1 MNHNS, CDR2 SASEGT. In DNA, the CDR3 is TGTGCCAGCAGTGATATACTAGCGGGGTACCAAGAGACCCAGTACTTC. Amino acids: CASSDILAGYQETQYF.

The V call is TRBV18, the J call TRBJ1-3, with a possible D match to TRBD1 (5 bases). Trimming shortened V by 2 bases and J by 2 bases, and 16 bases separated the two germline ends. The CDR3 runs 17 residues. Germline CDR1 is KGHSH and CDR2 is LQKENI. This CDR3 reads CASSPNYLTATGNTIYF. The CDR3 nucleotides are TGTGCCAGCTCACCAAACTACTTGACAGCTACTGGAAACACCATATATTTT.

The chain couples TRBV6-1 to TRBJ2-7; no clear D gene. V was cut by 7 bases and J by 2 bases, with 6 bases left in between. The CDR3 loop spans 11 amino acids. CDR1 MNHNS and CDR2 SASEGT come from the germline V gene. CDR3 region: CASILAYEQYF. CDR3 DNA: TGTGCCAGCATCTTAGCCTACGAGCAGTACTTC.

The genes are TRBV7-2 and TRBJ1-5, with D possibly being TRBD1 (6 bases). CDR3 length equals 14 residues. Germline lookup yields CDR1 SGHTA and CDR2 FQGNSA. Trimming removed 0 bases from V and 4 bases from J, with 7 bases in between. The CDR3 DNA is TGTGCCAGCAGCTTAGCGAGGGGGAATCAGCCCCAGCATTTT. Its protein product is CASSLARGNQPQHF.

The chain links TRBV2 to TRBJ2-3, with 8 bases matching TRBD2. The CDR3 has 14 residues. V lost 10 bases to trimming and J lost 0 bases; unmatched junction nucleotides: 6. Germline V gene lookup returns CDR1 SNHLY and CDR2 FYNNEI. The CDR3 here is CANKLAVSTDTQYF. CDR3 DNA: TGTGCCAACAAACTAGCGGTTAGCACAGATACGCAGTATTTT.

The V and J genes are TRBV4-1 and TRBJ2-3, with TRBD2 matching 13 bases. Germline loops: CDR1 MGHRA, CDR2 YSYEKL. Unmatched junction bases numbered 8, after V lost 3 bases and J lost 5 bases. The CDR3 sequence is 17 residues long. The CDR3 loop reads CASSQVWTSGGLDTQYF. The CDR3 DNA follows: TGCGCCAGCAGCCAGGTGTGGACTAGCGGGGGATTAGATACGCAGTATTTT.